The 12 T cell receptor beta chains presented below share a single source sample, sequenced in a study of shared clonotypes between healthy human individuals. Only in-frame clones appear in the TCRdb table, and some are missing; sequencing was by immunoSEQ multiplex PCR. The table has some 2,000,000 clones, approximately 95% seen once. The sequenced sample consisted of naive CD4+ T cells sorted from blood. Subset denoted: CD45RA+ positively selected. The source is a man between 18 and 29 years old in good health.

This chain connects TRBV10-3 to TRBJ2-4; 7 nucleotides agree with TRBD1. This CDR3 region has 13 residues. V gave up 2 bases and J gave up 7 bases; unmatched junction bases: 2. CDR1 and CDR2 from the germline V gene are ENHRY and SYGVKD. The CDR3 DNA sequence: TGTGCCATCAGTGAGACAGGGGCTAACATTCAGTACTTC. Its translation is CAISETGANIQYF.

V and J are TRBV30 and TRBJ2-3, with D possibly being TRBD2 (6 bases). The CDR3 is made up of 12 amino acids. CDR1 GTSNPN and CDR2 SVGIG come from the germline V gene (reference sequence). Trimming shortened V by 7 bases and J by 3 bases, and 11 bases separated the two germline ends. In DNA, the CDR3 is TGTGCCTATTCGACTAGGACAGATACGCAGTATTTT. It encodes CAYSTRTDTQYF.

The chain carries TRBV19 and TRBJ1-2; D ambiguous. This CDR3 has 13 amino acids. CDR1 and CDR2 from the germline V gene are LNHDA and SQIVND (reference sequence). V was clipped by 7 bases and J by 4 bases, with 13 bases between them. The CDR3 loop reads CASIPDGGYGYTF. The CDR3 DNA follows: TGTGCCAGTATCCCGGACGGAGGCTATGGCTACACCTTC.

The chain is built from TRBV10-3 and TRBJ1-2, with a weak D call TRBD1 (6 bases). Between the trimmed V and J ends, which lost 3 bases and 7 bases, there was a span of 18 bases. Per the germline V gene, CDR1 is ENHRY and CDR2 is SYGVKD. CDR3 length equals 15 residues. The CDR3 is CAISDLQGALGGYTF. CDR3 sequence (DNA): TGTGCCATCAGTGACCTACAGGGAGCGCTCGGTGGCTACACCTTC.

The CDR3, as DNA: TGCGCCAGCAGCCGATGGGGAGGTGGTGAAAAACTGTTTTTT. Protein product: CASSRWGGGEKLFF. The chain links TRBV4-1 to TRBJ1-4; D is ambiguous. V gave up 4 bases and J gave up 7 bases, with 13 bases separating them. This CDR3 has 14 residues. The germline V gene encodes CDR1 MGHRA and CDR2 YSYEKL.

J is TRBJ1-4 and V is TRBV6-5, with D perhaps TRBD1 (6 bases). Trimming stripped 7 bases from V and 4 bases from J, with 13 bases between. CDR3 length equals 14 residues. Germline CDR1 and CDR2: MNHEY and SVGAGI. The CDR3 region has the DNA TGTGCCAGCACCTTACAGGGCCTTAATGAAAAACTGTTTTTT. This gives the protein CASTLQGLNEKLFF.

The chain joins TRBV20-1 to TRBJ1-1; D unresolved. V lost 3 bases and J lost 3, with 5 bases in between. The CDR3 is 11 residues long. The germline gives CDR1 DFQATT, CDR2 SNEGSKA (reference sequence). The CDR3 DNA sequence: TGCAGTGCTAGGCCTTACACTGAAGCTTTCTTT. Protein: CSARPYTEAFF.

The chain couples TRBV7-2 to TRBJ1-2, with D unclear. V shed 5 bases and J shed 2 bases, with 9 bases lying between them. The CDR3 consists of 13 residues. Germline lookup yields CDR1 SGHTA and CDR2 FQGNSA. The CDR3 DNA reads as TGTGCCAGCAGCCCCCGACTGAACTATGGCTACACCTTC. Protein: CASSPRLNYGYTF.

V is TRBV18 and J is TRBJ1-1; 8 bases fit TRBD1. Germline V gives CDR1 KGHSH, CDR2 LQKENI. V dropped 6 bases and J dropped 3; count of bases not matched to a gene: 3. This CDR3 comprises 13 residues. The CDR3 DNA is TGTGCCAGCTCGACAGGGGAGCACACTGAAGCTTTCTTT. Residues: CASSTGEHTEAFF.

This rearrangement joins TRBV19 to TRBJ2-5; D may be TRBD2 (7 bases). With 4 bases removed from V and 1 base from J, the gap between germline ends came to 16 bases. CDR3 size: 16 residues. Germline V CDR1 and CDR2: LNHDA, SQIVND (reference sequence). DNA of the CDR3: TGTGCCAGTAGTAGGAGGGGGGAGGGCCTCCAAGAGACCCAGTACTTC. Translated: CASSRRGEGLQETQYF.

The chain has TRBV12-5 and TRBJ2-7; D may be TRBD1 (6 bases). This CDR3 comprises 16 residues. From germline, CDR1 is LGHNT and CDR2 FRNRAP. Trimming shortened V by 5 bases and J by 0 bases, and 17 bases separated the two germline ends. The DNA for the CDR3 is TGTGCTAGTGGTCCACAGGACAGCCATAACTCCTACGAGCAGTACTTC. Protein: CASGPQDSHNSYEQYF.

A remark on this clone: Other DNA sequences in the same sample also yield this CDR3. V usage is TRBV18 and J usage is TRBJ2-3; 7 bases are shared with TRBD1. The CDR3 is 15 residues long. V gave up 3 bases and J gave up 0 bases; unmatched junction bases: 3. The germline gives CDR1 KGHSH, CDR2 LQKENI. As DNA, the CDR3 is TGTGCCAGCTCACCTACAGGGGCAAGCACAGATACGCAGTATTTT. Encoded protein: CASSPTGASTDTQYF.